This TCR beta chain appears in the sequencing data of a study of blood T cells in healthy people across ages. Germline-derived CDR1 and CDR2 are DFQATT and SNEGSKA (reference sequence). J gave up 9 bases and V 3 bases, and 8 bases lay outside the gene matches. The CDR3 length is 13 residues. In the case of this clonotype: Its antigen is currently unknown.

A sample-barcoded 5' primer and a J-beta primer mix were used in a second PCR of roughly 6 to 12 cycles. Sequencing of every sample gave 2.5 million or more CDR3-containing paired-end reads. TCRdb used MiXCR to reprocess the 5' RACE reads, holding one entry per CDR3 protein. The table has hundreds of thousands of distinct CDR3 sequences, roughly three fifths seen once; the top ten hold more than 25%. Overall study findings and caveats: More naive CD4+ cells and higher diversity were found in long-lived than in aged donors.

The TCR sequence derives from a man in his forties in good health. What was sequenced was blood. The rearrangement joins TRBV20-1 to TRBJ2-1; 7 positions match TRBD2. In DNA, the CDR3 is TGCAGTGCTAGCTTGGGAGGGAACGGTGAGCAGTTCTTC. Its protein product is CSASLGGNGEQFF.